A single TCR beta chain is shown here with its context. Its antigen is undetermined. The CDR3 sequence is 14 residues long. Germline CDR1 and CDR2: MDHEN and SYDVKM. Trimming stripped 6 bases from V and 9 bases from J, with 18 bases between. This specimen belongs to a study of T cell responses to AZD1222 COVID-19 vaccine. As for the study in general: Both about-4-week and about-12-week second-dose recipients were combined. Study-wide results and limits: Recipients of AZD1222 seropositive at baseline numbered only 5 to 7. Regions 160-218 and 743-854 held dominance among vaccine-associated CD4 TCRs, which spanned spike. Most donors were white British, females outnumbered males, and clonal diversity was possibly underestimated.

Using immunoSEQ multiplex PCR, the repertoire was profiled, and TCRdb retains in-frame clones only, with some absent. This table has some 120,000 clones, roughly 88% appearing once. This material consisted of peripheral blood, taken on day 0 of AZD1222 vaccination. This TCR was sampled from an adult in good health. This rearrangement joins TRBV28 to TRBJ1-5; D might be TRBD1 (5 bases). The CDR3 nucleotides are TGTGCCAGCAGACTCAGGGTGAGTGACTTGCCCCAGCATTTT. It codes for CASRLRVSDLPQHF.